This note documents a single T cell receptor (beta chain) sequence. The sample belongs to a study of control samples from healthy donors and cancer patients. Germline CDR1 reads LNHDA; CDR2 reads SQIVND (reference sequence). CDR3 length equals 12 residues. V lost 8 bases and J 5 bases, leaving 12 bases between the germline ends. Using immunoSEQ multiplex PCR, the repertoire was profiled, and TCRdb retains in-frame clones only, with some absent. The data hold about 120,000 clones, with 88% observed a single time. The rearrangement links TRBV19 to TRBJ1-2, with a weak D call TRBD1 (5 bases). The specimen was blood. The clonotype was recovered from a woman between 65 and 79 years old in good health. CDR3 sequence: CASGTPWYGYTF. In DNA form, the CDR3 reads TGTGCCAGTGGGACGCCGTGGTATGGCTACACCTTC.